The sample holds a few counts of the clone carrying this T cell receptor beta chain. Its antigen remains unknown. The entry originates in a study of long-term antiretroviral therapy in people with HIV. Germline-derived CDR1 and CDR2 are SGHDN and FVKESK. The V and J ends lost 2 bases and 5 bases respectively, with 16 bases between them. There are 15 residues in the CDR3. Study results and caveats: Versus controls, repertoires in people with HIV had narrower CDR3 length ranges. From the mid-2000s to the late 2010s, blood was obtained, possibly while participants received older ART regimens.

In each sample, 1-10 million cryopreserved PBMC were present before DNA extraction. Run at survey level, the immunoSEQ assay was version v3.0. Sequencing was intended to reach about 35,000-50,000 T-cell genomes per sample. Assay: immunoSEQ multiplex PCR; the TCRdb copy retains only in-frame clones and omits some. The sample records approximately 20,000 clones, 65% to 85% being singletons. The sample here was unsorted PBMCs, taken around 1.8 years before starting antiretroviral therapy. The TCR originated in a woman aged 40 to 50 with HIV. J is TRBJ2-7 and V is TRBV14; D gene ambiguous. In DNA form, the CDR3 reads TGTGCCAGCAGCCAACGGTGGGGATGGCCGGACGAGCAGTACTTC. Translating it yields CASSQRWGWPDEQYF.